This T cell receptor (beta chain) was sequenced in a study of blood T cell repertoires in COVID-19. Study context: PBMCs, B-cell-depleted T cells, or T cells were the source of the cDNA or gDNA that made up the material.

Using immunoSEQ multiplex PCR, the repertoire was profiled, and TCRdb retains in-frame clones only, with some absent. The sample lists fewer than 250,000 clones, approximately 88% seen once, with about 4% in the top ten. V lost 4 bases to trimming and J lost 6 bases; unmatched junction nucleotides: 8. The CDR3 is made up of 14 amino acids. The germline V gene has CDR1 SGHRS and CDR2 YFSETQ. Exposed volunteers were people who met a COVID-19 case within 2 weeks before study entry. This sequence originates from a young woman who had been exposed to COVID-19. Sequencing was carried out using PBMCs or T cells enriched from blood (not recorded which). The V gene is TRBV5-1, the J gene TRBJ2-7; the match to TRBD1 covers 9 bases. CDR3 coding DNA: TGCGCCAGCAGCCAACCGGGACAGGGAATCGAGCAGTACTTC. This translates into CASSQPGQGIEQYF. Full variable domain (remainder filled in from reference TRBV5-1 and TRBJ2-7): KAGVTQTPRYLIKTRGQQVTLSCSPISGHRSVSWYQQTPGQGLQFLFEYFSETQRNKGNFPGRFSGRQFSNSRSEMNVSTLELGDSALYLCASSQPGQGIEQYFGPGTRLTVT.